Listed below are T cell receptor beta chains from one sample, sequenced in a study of T cell responses to AZD1222 COVID-19 vaccine. Generated by immunoSEQ multiplex PCR, the TCRdb table keeps only in-frame clones and is missing some. The sample holds approximately 140,000 clones, about 89% seen once. Sequencing used peripheral blood, obtained on day 0 of AZD1222 vaccination. These receptor sequences come from an adult in good health. CDR3s include the opening cysteine and the closing phenylalanine or tryptophan. The D gene is left open where the match is weak. Size is stated for part of the rows, as once, few or many counts, or as a class when the clone is expanded.

j_call v_call d_call clone_size cdr3_aa cdr3_nt
TRBJ2-5 TRBV28 - - CASSPGDPYLKTQYF TGTGCCAGCAGCCCTGGGGACCCCTATTTGAAGACCCAGTACTTC
TRBJ1-1 TRBV7-9 - - CASSGRRSQVRGAFF TGTGCCAGCAGCGGCCGGCGGTCTCAGGTTAGAGGAGCTTTCTTT
TRBJ2-5 TRBV11-2 - - CASSSPRGTQYF TGTGCCAGCAGCTCCCCCCGAGGGACCCAGTACTTC
TRBJ2-1 TRBV24-1 - once CATSAPRDGNEQFF TGTGCCACCAGTGCCCCCAGGGATGGTAATGAGCAGTTCTTC
TRBJ2-7 TRBV10-3 - - CAISGAPQGEQYF TGTGCCATCAGTGGGGCTCCCCAGGGGGAGCAGTACTTC
TRBJ2-1 TRBV6-1 TRBD2 - CASSERLAGRNEQFF TGTGCCAGCAGTGAAAGACTAGCGGGGCGCAATGAGCAGTTCTTC
TRBJ1-4 TRBV18 TRBD1 once CASSPGTGDNEKLFF TGTGCCAGCTCACCAGGGACAGGGGATAATGAAAAACTGTTTTTT
TRBJ1-3 TRBV19 - - CASGGTGNTIYF TGTGCCTCCGGGGGAACTGGAAACACCATATATTTT
TRBJ1-3 TRBV2 - - CASSEQRKTSGNTIYF TGTGCCAGCAGTGAGCAAAGGAAAACCTCTGGAAACACCATATATTTT
TRBJ2-2 TRBV30 - - CAWSHASGELFF TGTGCCTGGAGCCACGCCTCCGGGGAGCTGTTTTTT
TRBJ1-2 TRBV3-1/TRBV3-2 - - CASSDEGYGYTF TGTGCCAGCAGCGACGAGGGATATGGCTACACCTTC
TRBJ1-1 TRBV19 - - CASSTRQSLEAFF TGTGCCAGTAGTACACGACAGAGCCTAGAAGCTTTCTTT
TRBJ1-2 TRBV4-2 TRBD1 once CASSQADRTGGRSGYTF TGTGCCAGCAGCCAAGCCGACCGGACAGGGGGCAGATCTGGCTACACCTTC
TRBJ2-3 TRBV7-2 TRBD2 - CASSLGPLAGAPSPDTQYF TGTGCCAGCAGCTTAGGACCCCTAGCGGGAGCTCCCTCCCCAGATACGCAGTATTTT
TRBJ1-2 TRBV20-1 - - CSASQGLAGYTF TGCAGTGCTAGTCAGGGGCTGGCTGGCTACACCTTC
TRBJ2-1 TRBV7-2 - - CASSSTLGQLKEQFF -
TRBJ1-1 TRBV5-1 - - CASSPTVGNTEAFF TGCGCCAGCAGCCCCACTGTGGGGAACACTGAAGCTTTCTTT
TRBJ2-3 TRBV7-9 - - CASSPRREADTQYF TGTGCCAGCAGCCCTCGCAGGGAGGCAGATACGCAGTATTTT
TRBJ2-1 TRBV28 - - CASSSRPSSYNEQFF TGTGCCAGCAGTTCCCGGCCGAGCTCCTACAATGAGCAGTTCTTC
TRBJ1-1 TRBV11-3 - - CASSLEVDTEAFF TGTGCCAGCAGCTTAGAGGTGGACACTGAAGCTTTCTTT
TRBJ1-6 TRBV19 - - CASSIGTQNSPLHF TGTGCCAGTAGTATCGGTACGCAAAATTCACCCCTCCACTTT
TRBJ1-2 TRBV9 - - CASSVGWGGGRIGYTF TGTGCCAGCAGCGTAGGTTGGGGAGGGGGGCGTATTGGCTACACCTTC
TRBJ2-1 TRBV4-1 TRBD2 - CASSHLGLAGNEQFF TGCGCCAGCAGCCACCTAGGACTAGCGGGGAATGAGCAGTTCTTC
TRBJ2-3 TRBV20-1 TRBD2 - CSESSGTLKYF TGCAGTGAGTCTAGCGGGACCCTCAAGTATTTT
TRBJ1-6 TRBV19 - - CAFRGGSLSINSPLHF TGTGCCTTTAGAGGAGGTTCCCTTTCTATAAATTCACCCCTCCACTTT
TRBJ2-7 TRBV18 - once CASFPSAPYEQYF TGTGCCAGCTTTCCATCGGCCCCCTACGAGCAGTACTTC
TRBJ2-7 TRBV4-3 - - CASSQDQRETGDIYEQYF TGCGCCAGCAGCCAAGATCAAAGGGAGACAGGAGATATATACGAGCAGTACTTC